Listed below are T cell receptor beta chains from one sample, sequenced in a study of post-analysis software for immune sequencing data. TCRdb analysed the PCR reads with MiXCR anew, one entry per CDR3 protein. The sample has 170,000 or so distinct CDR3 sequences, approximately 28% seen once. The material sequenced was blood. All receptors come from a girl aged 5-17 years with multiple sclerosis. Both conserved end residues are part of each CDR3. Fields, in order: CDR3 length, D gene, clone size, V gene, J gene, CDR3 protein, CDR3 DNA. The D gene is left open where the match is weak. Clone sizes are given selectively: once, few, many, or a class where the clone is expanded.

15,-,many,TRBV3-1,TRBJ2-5,CASTPLGTGSETQYF,TGTGCCAGCACCCCCCTGGGGACGGGAAGTGAGACCCAGTACTTC
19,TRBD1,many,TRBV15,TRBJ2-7,CATSRDRGQGLIRSYEQYF,TGTGCCACCAGCAGAGATAGGGGACAGGGGTTAATAAGGTCCTACGAGCAGTACTTC
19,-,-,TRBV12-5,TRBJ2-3,CASGFGRTGQRTATDTQYF,TGTGCTAGTGGTTTCGGGAGGACAGGGCAACGAACCGCAACAGATACGCAGTATTTT
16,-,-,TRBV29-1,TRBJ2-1,CSVVGSLRGTWDEQFF,TGCAGCGTTGTCGGCAGCCTAAGGGGGACTTGGGATGAGCAGTTCTTC
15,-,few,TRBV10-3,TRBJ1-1,CAISDLGVADTEAFF,TGTGCCATCAGTGATCTCGGGGTCGCGGACACTGAAGCTTTCTTT
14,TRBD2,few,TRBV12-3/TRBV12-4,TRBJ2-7,CASRPGTSGYEQYF,TGTGCCAGCAGACCAGGGACTAGCGGTTACGAGCAGTACTTC
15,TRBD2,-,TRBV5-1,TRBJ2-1,CVSSRTSGIMNEQFF,TGCGTCAGCAGCCGGACTAGCGGGATCATGAATGAGCAGTTCTTC
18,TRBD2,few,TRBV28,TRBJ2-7,CASSLVPTPGTTPYEQYF,TGTGCCAGCAGTTTAGTCCCGACCCCCGGGACTACTCCCTACGAGCAGTACTTC
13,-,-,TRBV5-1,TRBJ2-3,CASSSVYTDTQYF,TGCGCCAGCAGCTCCGTTTACACAGATACGCAGTATTTT
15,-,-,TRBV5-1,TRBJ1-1,CASSSRASPNTEAFF,TGCGCCAGCAGCTCGCGGGCGTCGCCGAACACTGAAGCTTTCTTT
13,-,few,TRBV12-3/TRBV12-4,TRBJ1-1,CASRVPRGTEAFF,TGTGCCAGCAGAGTCCCCCGGGGGACTGAAGCTTTCTTT
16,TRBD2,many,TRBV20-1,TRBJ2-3,CSASLWTSGFTDTQYF,TGCAGTGCTAGCCTTTGGACTAGCGGTTTCACAGATACGCAGTATTTT
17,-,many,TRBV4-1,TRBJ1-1,CASSQGLDHPEGTEAFF,TGCGCCAGCAGCCAAGGGCTCGACCACCCAGAGGGCACTGAAGCTTTCTTT
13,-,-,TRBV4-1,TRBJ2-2,CASSQYHSGELFF,TGCGCCAGCAGCCAGTACCACTCCGGGGAGCTGTTTTTT
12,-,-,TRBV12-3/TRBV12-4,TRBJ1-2,CASSSPGRGYTF,TGTGCCAGCAGTTCCCCCGGCCGGGGCTACACCTTC
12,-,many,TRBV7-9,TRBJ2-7,CASSLVDHEQYF,TGTGCCAGCAGCCTCGTTGACCACGAGCAGTACTTC
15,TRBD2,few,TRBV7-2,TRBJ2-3,CASREGGRIADTQYF,TGTGCCAGCAGGGAGGGCGGGAGGATAGCAGATACGCAGTATTTT
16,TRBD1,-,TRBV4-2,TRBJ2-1,CASSQALGTEYNEQFF,TGTGCCAGCAGCCAAGCGTTAGGGACAGAATACAATGAGCAGTTCTTC
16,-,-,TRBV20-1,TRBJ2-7,CSVAGLWGGSYNEQYF,TGCAGTGTTGCGGGACTTTGGGGGGGCTCCTACAATGAGCAGTACTTC
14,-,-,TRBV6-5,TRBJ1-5,CASSYSPGNQPQHF,TGTGCCAGCAGTTACTCCCCGGGCAATCAGCCCCAGCATTTT
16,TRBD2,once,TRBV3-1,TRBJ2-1,CASSPTLAGGKHEQFF,TGTGCCAGCAGCCCCACCCTAGCGGGGGGGAAGCATGAGCAGTTCTTC
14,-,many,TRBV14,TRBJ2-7,CASSHGSGTYEQYF,TGTGCCAGCAGCCATGGGAGCGGAACCTACGAGCAGTACTTC
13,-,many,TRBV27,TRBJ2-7,CASSPTGNNEQYF,TGTGCCAGCAGTCCAACAGGGAACAACGAGCAGTACTTC
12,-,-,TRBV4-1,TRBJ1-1,CGIWREDTEAFF,TGCGGGATTTGGAGGGAGGACACTGAAGCTTTCTTT
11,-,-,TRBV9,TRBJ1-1,CASEGEGRAFF,TGTGCCAGCGAAGGGGAGGGGCGAGCTTTCTTT
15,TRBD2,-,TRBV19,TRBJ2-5,CASSPLREREETQYF,TGTGCCAGTAGTCCTCTGCGGGAGAGAGAAGAGACCCAGTACTTC